The following is a T cell receptor (beta chain) sequence with its context. This clonotype is a singleton in its sample. There is no known antigen for this receptor. Per-base qualities were not stored, and no clone one base away is much larger. One read alone is a weak basis. TCR beta CDR3 regions were amplified from RNA transcripts. The TCR CDR3 was subjected to a first round of RT-PCR using the HTBI primer set and the Qiagen OneStep RT-PCR kit. Libraries were constructed in a second round of multiplex PCR, after which size selection and purification were performed. The libraries were sequenced on an Illumina HiSeq2000 using paired-end 100 bp reads. The study's own analysis went as follows. SOAPnuke was used to process the raw data, throwing out any read that contained adapters or uncalled bases, had a mean Phred below 15, or lacked an exact constant-primer or identifier match. High-quality paired reads were merged with COPE v1.2.5, and unique nucleotide sequences were defined as clonotypes. Clonotypes were aligned to IMGT TRBV, TRBD and TRBJ reference segments using MiTCR v1.1. The analysis was restricted to V-J combinations with a frequency above 0.0001, which together covered 99.2% of the repertoires. A TCS score was defined as the ratio between F50 (clonal expansion) and ExV (chaos), using BLOSUM62-based TCRdist between CDR3 peptides within each V-J. Welch's t-statistics and random forest reduced several hundred V-J features to under 15, which were used in a naive Bayes classifier (R e1071). Thyroid-blood repertoire similarity was quantified with the Morisita-Horn index. TCRdb reanalyzed the raw reads on its own, using fastp at Q25 for trimming and MiXCR for clone calling, and kept in-frame beta chains. Rows are combined by CDR3 protein, so each entry shows the most common genes and DNA. These V and J calls rely on TCRdb rather than the paper's analysis. The sample table lists about 59,000 distinct CDR3 sequences, under 70% of them with a count of one. The ten largest account for approximately 3.3% of the sample.

This sample was included in a study of T cells in Graves' hyperthyroidism and ophthalmopathy (dated by TCRdb to the late 2010s). In terms of the full investigation: Peripheral blood was sampled at the time of initial diagnosis, prior to any treatment. The 100 or so discovery patients were randomly divided into training and test sets at a 7:3 ratio. The study also compared thyroid tissue and blood T-cell repertoires from more than five Graves' hyperthyroidism patients. TCR V-J signatures able to tell the groups apart were searched for in a discovery cohort of 100 patients, of whom 40 to 45 had Graves' ophthalmopathy and some 60 had stable Graves' hyperthyroidism. The paper describes TCR Vbeta CDR3 sequencing of about 140 peripheral blood samples, made up of under 50 ophthalmopathy patients, approximately 73 hyperthyroidism patients and about 17 progressor patients. After blood sampling, hyperthyroidism patients were treated with methimazole at a starting dose of 30 mg daily, and ophthalmopathy patients were treated with high-dose intravenous methylprednisolone. Whether ophthalmopathy could be predicted prospectively was tested in an independent validation cohort made up of some 20 hyperthyroidism patients plus 17 patients who later progressed to ophthalmopathy. Broad study findings and their caveats: Ophthalmopathy was separated from stable hyperthyroidism by a 13 V-J signature model, with over 85% sensitivity and 81% to 82% specificity obtained in cross-validation and 80%/75% obtained in testing. Sample size was not statistically predetermined, and investigators were not blinded to group allocation. In validation, the model predicted progression to ophthalmopathy with over 60% sensitivity and about 72% specificity, a median of about 6.7 months before onset. Most expanded thyroid clonotypes (frequency above 0.001) were also found in blood, which suggests that blood repertoires may mirror thyroid immune responses.

From the cysteine through the phenylalanine, the CDR3 covers 16 amino acids. This entry keeps only the CDR3 DNA: 48 bases, framed from base 1. From a lookup of the germline V gene, CDR1 and CDR2 are SGHVS and FNYEAQ. V is cut back by 5 bases and J by 6 bases, with 9 bases in the junction unmatched. Ophthalmopathy patients had moderately to severely active disease, Clinical Activity Score of at least 3, NOSPECS grade of at least 4, and duration under 3 months. Exclusion was applied to patients with uncontrolled infections, other autoimmune diseases, pregnancy or lactation. Diagnoses relied on clinical symptoms, serum thyroxine and TRAb, thyroid ultrasound and orbital computed tomography. PBMCs were separated from roughly 9.3 ml of fresh peripheral blood using Ficoll-Paque density gradient centrifugation. Total RNA was extracted using Trizol reagent, and RNA quality was assessed on an Agilent 2100 Bioanalyzer.

This sequence originates from a woman in her fifties or sixties with Graves' ophthalmopathy. Here the chain combines TRBV7-6 and TRBJ2-1, with 11 bases matching TRBD2. The source material was blood. The DNA is as follows: TGTGCCAGCAGCCGTCGGACTAGCGGGCTCCTCAATGAGCAGTTCTTC. The translation is CASSRRTSGLLNEQFF.